A single T cell receptor (beta chain) is shown here with its context. Its antigen is currently not known. No qualities accompany the bases; no much larger clone lies one base away. Receptor amplification or capture employed 5' RACE. Instrument used: Illumina HiSeq 2500. A second PCR of roughly 7 to 11 cycles was performed with a sample-barcoded 5' primer and a J-beta primer mix. Each TCR beta cDNA molecule received a unique molecular identifier from a template-switch 5' adaptor carrying 12 random nucleotides. At least 2.5 million CDR3-containing paired-end reads were obtained from each sample. First-strand cDNA synthesis was performed from all RNA using the Mint cDNA synthesis kit, with priming by a TRBC-specific oligonucleotide. Following uracil-DNA glycosylase treatment, a first 18-cycle PCR with universal primers M1SS and BC2_uni_R was performed on all cDNA. Concerning the study's data processing: For normalization, 1 million high-quality reads, each with a distinct molecular identifier, were randomly selected from each sample. Instead of being binned into consensus sequences, reads with shared molecular identifiers were discarded. MiTCR, run with a Q25 quality threshold and the strictest error-elimination algorithm, handled CDR3 identification, clonotype clustering and error correction. Lower-bound total TCR beta diversity was estimated with a nonparametric unseen species model using Euler transformation. The public reads were reprocessed in TCRdb via fastp at Q25 and MiXCR, keeping in-frame beta chains. Identical CDR3 proteins give one entry, which carries the most common genes and DNA. What appears here as the V and J calls and clone size reflects TCRdb's work, not the paper's. Recorded for this sample are 920,000 or so distinct CDR3 sequences; 45% of them occurred a single time. Clones ranked in the top ten supply approximately 17% of the sample.

The sample comes from a study of blood T cells in healthy people across ages (dated by TCRdb to the mid-2010s). Regarding the research as a whole: In model experiments, template switching captured roughly one uniquely barcoded TCR beta cDNA molecule for every two T cells. To track age-related changes in TCR beta repertoire diversity, the study relied on deep sequencing normalized with unique cDNA molecular identifiers. To avoid experimental bias, donors of different ages were spread randomly across the sequencing lanes. The donors were divided into four age groups: young (average approximately 17 years), middle-aged (approximately 39), aged (about 60) and long-lived (about 90). Two additional independent replicas of 1 million unique cDNA reads from the same blood draw were analyzed for two donors (one aged 18 to 30 and one aged 80 or older).

The CDR3 numbers 11 residues from cysteine through phenylalanine. Of all the DNA, just the CDR3 is kept, 33 bases in frame from base 1. CDR1 and CDR2, looked up from the germline V gene (reference sequence), are GTSNPN and SVGIG. Trimming costs V 4 bases and J 5 bases, and their ends lie 8 bases apart. Donors were 35 to 40 systemically healthy Caucasian individuals from Russia aged roughly 6 to 90 years. Each donor gave 8 to 10 milliliters of peripheral blood, collected into EDTA-treated Vacutainer tubes. Ficoll-Paque density-gradient centrifugation was used to isolate PBMCs, with at least 6.5 million per sample. Trizol reagent was used to extract total RNA from PBMCs, with at least 5.5 micrograms per sample. Naive CD45RAhigh/CD27high T cell percentages were measured by flow cytometry on a PBMC aliquot from every donor. The research as a whole found: The CMV infection status of donors was not known, potentially confounding age-related changes in expanded clonotypes. Since profiling was done on bulk unsorted PBMCs, naive and antigen-experienced compartments could not be conclusively compared. Estimates of total diversity from one million sequenced T cells were regarded as lower bounds and underestimates. The long-lived group showed more naive CD4+ T cells, fewer expanded clones and increased TCR diversity than the aged group, suggesting age selection. As age increased, observed TCR beta diversity per million T cells dropped in a roughly linear way, and a significant reduction was already evident by age roughly 40. The percentage of naive T cells measured by flow cytometry correlated strongly with observed TCR beta diversity.

Sequencing was carried out using blood. The receptor chain draws on TRBV30 and TRBJ2-5; a tentative D call is TRBD1 (6 bases match). This clonotype was sampled from an older woman in good health. This receptor has the CDR3 CAWTGAETQYF. The DNA sequence reads TGTGCCTGGACAGGGGCCGAGACCCAGTACTTC.